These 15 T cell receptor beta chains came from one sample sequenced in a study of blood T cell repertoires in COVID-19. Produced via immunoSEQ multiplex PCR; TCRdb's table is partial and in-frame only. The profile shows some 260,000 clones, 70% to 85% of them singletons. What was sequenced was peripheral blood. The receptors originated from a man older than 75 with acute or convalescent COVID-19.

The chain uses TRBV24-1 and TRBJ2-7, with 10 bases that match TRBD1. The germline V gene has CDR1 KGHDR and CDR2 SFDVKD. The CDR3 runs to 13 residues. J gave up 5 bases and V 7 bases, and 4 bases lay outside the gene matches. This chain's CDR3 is CATSRDRGDEQYF. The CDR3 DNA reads TGTGCCACCAGCCGGGACAGGGGAGACGAGCAGTACTTC.

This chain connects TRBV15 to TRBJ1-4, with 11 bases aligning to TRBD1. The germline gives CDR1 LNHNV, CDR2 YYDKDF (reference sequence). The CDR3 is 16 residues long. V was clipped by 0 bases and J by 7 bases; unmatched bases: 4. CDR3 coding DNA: TGTGCCACCAGCAGAGACGCGGACAGGGGGCTTGAAAAACTGTTTTTT. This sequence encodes CATSRDADRGLEKLFF. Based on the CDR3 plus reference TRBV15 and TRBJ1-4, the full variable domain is DAMVIQNPRYQVTQFGKPVTLSCSQTLNHNVMYWYQQKSSQAPKLLFHYYDKDFNNEADTPDNFQSRRPNTSFCFLDIRSPGLGDTAMYLCATSRDADRGLEKLFFGSGTQLSVL.

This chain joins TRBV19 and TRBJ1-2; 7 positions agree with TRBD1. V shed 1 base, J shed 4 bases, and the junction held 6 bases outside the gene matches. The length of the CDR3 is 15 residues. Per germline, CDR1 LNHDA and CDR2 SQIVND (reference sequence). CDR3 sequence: CASSIGGQNLYGYTF. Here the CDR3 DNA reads TGTGCCAGTAGTATAGGGGGACAGAACCTCTATGGCTACACCTTC.

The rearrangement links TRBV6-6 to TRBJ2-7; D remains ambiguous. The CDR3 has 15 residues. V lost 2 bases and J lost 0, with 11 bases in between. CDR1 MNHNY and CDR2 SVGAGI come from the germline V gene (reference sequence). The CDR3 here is CASSYAALRSYEQYF. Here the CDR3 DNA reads TGTGCCAGCAGTTACGCCGCACTTCGCTCCTACGAGCAGTACTTC.

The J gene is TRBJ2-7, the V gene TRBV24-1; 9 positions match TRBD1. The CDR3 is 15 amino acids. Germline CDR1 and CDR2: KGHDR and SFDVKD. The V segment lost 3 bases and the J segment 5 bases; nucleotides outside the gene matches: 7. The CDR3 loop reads CATSDQTGGGDEQYF. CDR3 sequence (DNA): TGTGCCACCAGTGATCAAACAGGGGGCGGCGACGAGCAGTACTTC.

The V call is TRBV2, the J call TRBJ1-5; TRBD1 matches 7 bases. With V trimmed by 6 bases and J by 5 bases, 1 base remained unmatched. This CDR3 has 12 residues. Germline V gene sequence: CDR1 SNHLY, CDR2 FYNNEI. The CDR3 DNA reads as TGTGCCAGCAGCACAGGGGATCAGCCCCAGCATTTT. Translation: CASSTGDQPQHF.

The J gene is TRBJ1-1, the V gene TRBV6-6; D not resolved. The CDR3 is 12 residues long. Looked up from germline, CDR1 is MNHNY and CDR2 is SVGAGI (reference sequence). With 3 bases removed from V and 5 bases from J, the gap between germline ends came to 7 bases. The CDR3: CASSYRTTEAFF. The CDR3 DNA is TGTGCCAGCAGTTATCGCACTACTGAAGCTTTCTTT.

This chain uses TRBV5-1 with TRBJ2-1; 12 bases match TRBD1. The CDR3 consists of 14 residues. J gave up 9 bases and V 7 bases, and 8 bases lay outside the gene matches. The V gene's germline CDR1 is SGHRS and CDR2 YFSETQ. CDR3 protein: CASATGTGGLEQFF. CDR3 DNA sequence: TGCGCCAGCGCCACCGGGACAGGGGGCCTTGAGCAGTTCTTC. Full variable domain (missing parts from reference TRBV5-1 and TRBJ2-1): KAGVTQTPRYLIKTRGQQVTLSCSPISGHRSVSWYQQTPGQGLQFLFEYFSETQRNKGNFPGRFSGRQFSNSRSEMNVSTLELGDSALYLCASATGTGGLEQFFGPGTRLTVL.

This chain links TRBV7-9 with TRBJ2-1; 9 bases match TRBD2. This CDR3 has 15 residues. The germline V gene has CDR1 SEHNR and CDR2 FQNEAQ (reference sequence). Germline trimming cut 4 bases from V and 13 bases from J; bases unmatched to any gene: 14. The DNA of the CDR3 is TGTGCCAGCAGCTCCCCCGAAAGGACTAGCGAGTTACAGTTCTTC. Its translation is CASSSPERTSELQFF.

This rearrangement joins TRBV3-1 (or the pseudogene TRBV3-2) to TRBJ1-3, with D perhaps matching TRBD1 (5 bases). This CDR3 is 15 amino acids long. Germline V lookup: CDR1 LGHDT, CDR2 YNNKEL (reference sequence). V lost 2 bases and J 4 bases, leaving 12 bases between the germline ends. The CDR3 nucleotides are TGTGCCAGCAGCCAACGCGGGACGTCCGGAAACACCATATATTTT. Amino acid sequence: CASSQRGTSGNTIYF.

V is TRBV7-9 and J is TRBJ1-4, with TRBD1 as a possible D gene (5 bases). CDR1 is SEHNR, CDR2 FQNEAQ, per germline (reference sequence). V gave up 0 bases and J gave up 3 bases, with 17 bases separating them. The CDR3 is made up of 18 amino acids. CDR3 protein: CASSLALRDGPANEKLFF. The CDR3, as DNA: TGTGCCAGCAGCTTAGCTCTCAGGGATGGACCGGCTAATGAAAAACTGTTTTTT.

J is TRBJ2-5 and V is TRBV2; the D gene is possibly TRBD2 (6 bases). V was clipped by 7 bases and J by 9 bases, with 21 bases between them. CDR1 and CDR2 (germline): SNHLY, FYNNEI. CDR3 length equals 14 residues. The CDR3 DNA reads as TGTGCCAGCAACTCCATGCGGGGCGCCCAGGCCCAGTACTTC. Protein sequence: CASNSMRGAQAQYF.

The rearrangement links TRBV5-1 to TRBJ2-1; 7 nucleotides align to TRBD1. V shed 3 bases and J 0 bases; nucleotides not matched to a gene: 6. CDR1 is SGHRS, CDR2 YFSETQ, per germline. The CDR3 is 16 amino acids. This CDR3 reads CASSSEQGSSYNEQFF. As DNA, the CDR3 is TGCGCCAGCAGCTCGGAACAGGGGAGCTCCTACAATGAGCAGTTCTTC.

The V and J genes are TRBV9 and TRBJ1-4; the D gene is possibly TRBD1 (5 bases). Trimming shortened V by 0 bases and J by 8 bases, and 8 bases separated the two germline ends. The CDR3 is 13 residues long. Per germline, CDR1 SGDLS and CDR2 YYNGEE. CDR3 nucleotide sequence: TGTGCCAGCAGCGTAGATCCAGGGGAAAAACTGTTTTTT. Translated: CASSVDPGEKLFF.

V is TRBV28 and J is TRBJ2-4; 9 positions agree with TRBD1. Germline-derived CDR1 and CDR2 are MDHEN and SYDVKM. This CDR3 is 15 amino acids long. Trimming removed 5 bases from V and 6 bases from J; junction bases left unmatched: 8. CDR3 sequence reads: CASSIRGTGRNIQYF. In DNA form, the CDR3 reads TGTGCCAGCAGTATACGAGGGACAGGGAGAAACATTCAGTACTTC.